These T cell receptor beta chains were read from a single sample in a study of memory CD4+ T cells and cytomegalovirus serostatus. Some clones are missing from TCRdb's copy, which holds only in-frame ones; the method was immunoSEQ multiplex PCR. The sample records over 55,000 clones, around 79% being singletons. Sample: memory CD4+ T cells from blood. The receptors here all came from an adult in good health and CMV-seronegative. CDR3s include the opening cysteine and the closing phenylalanine or tryptophan. A D gene is named only where the DNA matches it firmly. Size is stated for part of the rows, as once, few or many counts, or as a class when the clone is expanded.

>TRBV6-1|TRBJ2-2|-|once|16
TGTGCCAGCAGTGAAATGGCAGGGAGGAGGACCGGGGAGCTGTTTTTT
CASSEMAGRRTGELFF
>TRBV19|TRBJ2-6|-|-|14
TGTGCCAGTAGTACCACGTTGGGGGCCAACGTCCTGACTTTC
CASSTTLGANVLTF
>TRBV7-8|TRBJ1-1|-|-|15
TGTGCCAGCAGCTTAAGAGGGACCCAAGGCACTGAAGCTTTCTTT
CASSLRGTQGTEAFF
>TRBV7-9|TRBJ2-1|TRBD2|-|13
TGTGCCGGTGCGCGGGGGGGCGGGTATGAGCAGTTCTTC
CAGARGGGYEQFF
>TRBV18|TRBJ2-5|-|-|14
TGTGCCAGCTCACCACTGGGACCCTTAGGGACCCAGTACTTC
CASSPLGPLGTQYF
>TRBV6-5|TRBJ1-5|-|-|13
TGTGCCAGCAAAGGGGGACCTTGGGAGCCCCAGCATTTT
CASKGGPWEPQHF
>TRBV10-3|TRBJ2-2|TRBD2|-|16
TGTGCCATCACCCGAGGGTCTAGCGGGCGTAACGGGGAGCTGTTTTTT
CAITRGSSGRNGELFF
>TRBV7-3|TRBJ2-7|-|few|13
TGTGCCAGCAGCGCCGGACCAGCCTACGAGCAGTACTTC
CASSAGPAYEQYF
>TRBV10-1|TRBJ2-7|-|few|14
TGCGCCAGCAGTGAGTCTAGGGGGGTCCACGAGCAGTACTTC
CASSESRGVHEQYF
>TRBV6-6|TRBJ2-7|-|-|13
TGTGCCAGCAGTCGAAACCCACGGCAGGAGCAGTACTTC
CASSRNPRQEQYF
>TRBV5-1|TRBJ1-5|-|-|13
TGCGCCAGCAGGGCAGATTTCAATCAGCCCCAGCATTTT
CASRADFNQPQHF
>TRBV18|TRBJ1-6|-|once|13
TGTGCCAGCTCACCTGACAGAAATTCACCCCTCCACTTT
CASSPDRNSPLHF
>TRBV4-1|TRBJ1-4|-|-|16
TGCGCCAGCAGCCACATGAGGGCCTCGCGGGAAGAAAAACTGTTTTTT
CASSHMRASREEKLFF
>TRBV6-1|TRBJ1-5|-|-|13
TGTGCCAGCAGCGTAGTAGAATATCAGCCCCAGCATTTT
CASSVVEYQPQHF
>TRBV6-1|TRBJ1-4|-|few|12
TGTGCCAGCAGTGATATTCCAGAAAAACTGTTTTTT
CASSDIPEKLFF
>TRBV7-7|TRBJ2-5|-|-|15
TGTGCTAGCAGCTTAAAGGGGGCCGGGGGAGAGACCCAGTACTTC
CASSLKGAGGETQYF
>TRBV5-1|TRBJ2-3|TRBD2|-|18
TGCGCCAGCAGCTTGGCCGAAAGGACTAGCGGTAACACAGATACGCAGTATTTT
CASSLAERTSGNTDTQYF
>TRBV7-9|TRBJ2-6|-|-|12
TGTGCCGGGGGATCTGGGGCCAACGTCCTGACTTTC
CAGGSGANVLTF
>TRBV2|TRBJ2-1|TRBD2|-|16
TGTGCCAGCAGGAGAACCCCTAGCGGGATCTACAATGAGCAGTTCTTC
CASRRTPSGIYNEQFF
>TRBV20-1|TRBJ2-7|-|-|11
TGCAGTGCTAGAGATCACCCCGAGCAGTACTTC
CSARDHPEQYF
>TRBV4-1|TRBJ1-6|-|-|16
TGCGCCAGCAGCCAAGATCCCCCCAGCCGCCATTCACCCCTCCACTTT
CASSQDPPSRHSPLHF
>TRBV20-1|TRBJ2-1|-|-|11
TGCAGTGCTAGAGTCTTTGGTGAGCAGTTCTTC
CSARVFGEQFF
>TRBV4-1|TRBJ1-6|-|-|19
TGCGCCAGCAGCCAAGTGACTAGGCAGGAGCTGGGGTATAATTCACCCCTCCACTTT
CASSQVTRQELGYNSPLHF
>TRBV5-1|TRBJ2-1|TRBD2|-|15
TGCGCCAGCAGCTTGGGTCTAGCGGGTTGGAATGAGCAGTTCTTC
CASSLGLAGWNEQFF
>TRBV28|TRBJ1-5|-|-|14
TGTGCCAGCACACAGGGTTATAGCAATCAGCCCCAGCATTTT
CASTQGYSNQPQHF
>TRBV2|TRBJ1-2|-|medium-sized|14
TGTGCCAGTAGGGAGAGACAGGATGCCTATGGCTACACCTTC
CASRERQDAYGYTF
>TRBV6-5|TRBJ1-1|TRBD1|-|14
TGTGCCAGCAGACGACAGGGAAGGAACACTGAAGCTTTCTTT
CASRRQGRNTEAFF
>TRBV19|TRBJ1-1|-|once|15
TGTGCCAGTAGTAGGCAAGGGGGGCGGCACACTGAAGCTTTCTTT
CASSRQGGRHTEAFF
>TRBV5-1|TRBJ2-1|-|-|12
TGCGCCAGCAGCTTGGGCCACAATGAGCAGTTCTTC
CASSLGHNEQFF
>TRBV5-6|TRBJ2-5|-|-|14
TGTGCCAGCAGGGCAGGTGGAATACAAGGGACCCAGTACTTC
CASRAGGIQGTQYF
>TRBV7-8|TRBJ1-1|-|-|11
TGTGCCAGCAGCCGCAACACTGAAGCTTTCTTT
CASSRNTEAFF
>TRBV30|TRBJ1-2|TRBD1|-|12
TGTGCCTGTACAGGGGGCAACTATGGCTACACCTTC
CACTGGNYGYTF
>TRBV7-8|TRBJ1-1|-|-|18
TGTGCCAGCAGCTTGGACAAGTCGTCCTTACAGGGGAACACTGAAGCTTTCTTT
CASSLDKSSLQGNTEAFF
>TRBV5-4|TRBJ2-3|-|-|14
TGTGCCAGCAGCTTGGTGGGTACCACAGATACGCAGTATTTT
CASSLVGTTDTQYF
>TRBV6-6|TRBJ1-2|-|few|13
TGTGCCAGCAGTTGGCCTCAGAACTATGGCTACACCTTC
CASSWPQNYGYTF
>TRBV6-1|TRBJ1-4|-|-|15
TGTGCCAGCAGTGAACCCGGAGGGTCCCGAGAAAAACTGTTTTTT
CASSEPGGSREKLFF
>TRBV28|TRBJ1-2|-|few|13
TGTGCCAGCCTGAACCAGGAGCACTATGGCTACACCTTC
CASLNQEHYGYTF
>TRBV7-2|TRBJ2-2|-|once|15
TGTGCCAGCAGCTTAGAATGGGGAAAGGTGGGGGAGCTGTTTTTT
CASSLEWGKVGELFF
>TRBV6-1|TRBJ2-2|-|-|15
TGTGCCAGCAGTGCGAATAACAGGGTCCCCGGGGAGCTGTTTTTT
CASSANNRVPGELFF
>TRBV19|TRBJ2-1|-|-|14
TGTGCCAGTAGTATAGGAAGGGTCCGGGGTGAGCAGTTCTTC
CASSIGRVRGEQFF